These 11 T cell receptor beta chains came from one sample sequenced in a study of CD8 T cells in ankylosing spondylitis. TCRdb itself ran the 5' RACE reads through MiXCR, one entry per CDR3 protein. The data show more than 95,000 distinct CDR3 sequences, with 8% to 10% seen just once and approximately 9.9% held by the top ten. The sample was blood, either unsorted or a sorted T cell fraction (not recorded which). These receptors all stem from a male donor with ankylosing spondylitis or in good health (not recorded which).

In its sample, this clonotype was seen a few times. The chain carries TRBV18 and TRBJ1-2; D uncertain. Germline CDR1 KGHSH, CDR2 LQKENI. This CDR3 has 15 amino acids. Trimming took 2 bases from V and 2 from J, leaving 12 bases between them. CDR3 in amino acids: CASSPGPGRNYGYTF. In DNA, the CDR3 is TGTGCCAGCTCACCAGGACCGGGAAGGAACTATGGCTACACCTTC. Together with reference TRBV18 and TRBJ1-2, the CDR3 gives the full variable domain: NAGVMQNPRHLVRRRGQEARLRCSPMKGHSHVYWYRQLPEEGLKFMVYLQKENIIDESGMPKERFSAEFPKEGPSILRIQQVVRGDSAAYFCASSPGPGRNYGYTFGSGTRLTVV.

In DNA form, the CDR3 reads TGCAGTGCTAGAGTCCCCGGGGGGTGGACTGAAGCTTTCTTT. Its protein product is CSARVPGGWTEAFF. This chain connects TRBV20-1 to TRBJ1-1; possibly TRBD1 for D (5 bases). CDR1 is DFQATT and CDR2 is SNEGSKA in the germline V gene (reference sequence). Deletions cut 1 base from V and 5 bases from J, with 14 bases between. The CDR3 has 14 residues.

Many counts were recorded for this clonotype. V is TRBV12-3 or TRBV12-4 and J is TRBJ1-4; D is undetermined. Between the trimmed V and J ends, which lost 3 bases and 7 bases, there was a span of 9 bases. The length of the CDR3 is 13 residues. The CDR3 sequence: CASSLSRGEKLFF. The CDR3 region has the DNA TGTGCCAGCAGTTTGTCCCGGGGTGAAAAACTGTTTTTT.

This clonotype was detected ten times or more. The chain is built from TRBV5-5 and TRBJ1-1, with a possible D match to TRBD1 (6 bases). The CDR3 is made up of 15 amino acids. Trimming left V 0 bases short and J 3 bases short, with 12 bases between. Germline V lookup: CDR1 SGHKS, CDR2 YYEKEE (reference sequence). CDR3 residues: CASSLEAGADTEAFF. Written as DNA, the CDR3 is TGTGCCAGCAGCTTGGAAGCAGGGGCAGACACTGAAGCTTTCTTT.

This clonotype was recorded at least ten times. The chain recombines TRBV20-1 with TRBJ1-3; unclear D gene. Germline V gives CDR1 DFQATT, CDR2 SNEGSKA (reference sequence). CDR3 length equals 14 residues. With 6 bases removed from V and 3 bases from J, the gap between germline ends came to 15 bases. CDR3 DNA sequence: TGCAGTGCGAAGGACTTCTCGGTTGGAAACACCATATATTTT. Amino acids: CSAKDFSVGNTIYF.

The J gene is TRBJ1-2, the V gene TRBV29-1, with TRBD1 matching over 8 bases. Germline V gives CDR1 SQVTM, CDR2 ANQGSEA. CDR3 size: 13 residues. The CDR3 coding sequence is TGCAGTCTTACAGGGGGTGAGGACTATGGCTACACCTTC. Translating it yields CSLTGGEDYGYTF.

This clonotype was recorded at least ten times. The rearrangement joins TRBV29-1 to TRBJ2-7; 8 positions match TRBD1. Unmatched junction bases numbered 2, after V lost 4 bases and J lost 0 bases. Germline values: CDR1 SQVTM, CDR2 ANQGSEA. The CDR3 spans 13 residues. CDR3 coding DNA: TGCAGCGTTGGGGACAGGAGCTCCTACGAGCAGTACTTC. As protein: CSVGDRSSYEQYF.

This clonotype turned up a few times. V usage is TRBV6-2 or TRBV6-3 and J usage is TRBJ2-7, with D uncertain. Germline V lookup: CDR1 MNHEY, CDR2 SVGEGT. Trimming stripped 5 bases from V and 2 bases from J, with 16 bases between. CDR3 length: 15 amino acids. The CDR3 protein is CASSEFLTPTYEQYF. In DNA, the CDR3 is TGTGCCAGCAGTGAGTTCCTGACTCCCACCTACGAGCAGTACTTC.

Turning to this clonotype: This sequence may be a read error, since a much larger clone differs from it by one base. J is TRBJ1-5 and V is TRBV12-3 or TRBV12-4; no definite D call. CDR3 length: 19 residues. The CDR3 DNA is TGTGCCATCAGTTTATATAGGCTCGGGCAGGCGATTCGCAATCAGCCCCAGCATTTT. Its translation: CAISLYRLGQAIRNQPQHF.

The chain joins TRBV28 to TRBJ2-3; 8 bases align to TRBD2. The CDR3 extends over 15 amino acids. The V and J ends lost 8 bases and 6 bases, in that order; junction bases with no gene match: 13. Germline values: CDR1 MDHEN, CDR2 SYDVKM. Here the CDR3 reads CASSVAGISLDTQYF. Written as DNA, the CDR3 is TGTGCCAGCTCTGTAGCGGGAATTTCCCTTGATACGCAGTATTTT.

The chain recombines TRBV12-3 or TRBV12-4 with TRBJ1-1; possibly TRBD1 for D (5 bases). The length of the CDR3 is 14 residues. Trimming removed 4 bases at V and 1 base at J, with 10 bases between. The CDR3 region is CASSSRTTNTEAFF. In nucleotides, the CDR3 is TGTGCCAGCAGTTCGCGGACAACGAACACTGAAGCTTTCTTT.